A single sample gave rise to the 18 T cell receptor beta chains below, sequenced in a study of STAT5B mutations in CD4+ large granular lymphocyte leukemia. Clones were read by immunoSEQ multiplex PCR, and TCRdb kept only the in-frame ones, dropping some. Among roughly 32,000 clones listed, roughly 84% were seen once. Sequenced: CD4+ T cells from blood buffy coats. The origin of the receptors is a human donor in good health.

This clone was counted a few times. The chain uses TRBV2 and TRBJ1-5; D unresolved. V was trimmed by 5 bases and J by 4 bases, leaving 9 bases between them. Germline V CDR1 and CDR2: SNHLY, FYNNEI. CDR3 size: 13 residues. CDR3 DNA sequence: TGTGCCAGCAGTACACTATTAAATCAGCCCCAGCATTTT. Amino acid sequence: CASSTLLNQPQHF.

This clone was observed once. The chain employs TRBV25-1 and TRBJ2-1; TRBD2 matches at 7 bases. CDR3 size: 14 residues. V lost 5 bases and J lost 4; bases outside the gene matches: 5. CDR1 is MGHDK and CDR2 is SYGVNS in the germline V gene. The CDR3 region has the DNA TGTGCCAGCAGTCTCGGGGGGTCTTACAATGAGCAGTTCTTC. Translating it yields CASSLGGSYNEQFF.

This clone was seen a single time. V usage is TRBV5-6 and J usage is TRBJ2-5; D is possibly TRBD1 or TRBD2 (6 bases each). V was shortened by 6 bases and J by 3 bases, with 18 bases between the two germline ends. The CDR3 spans 15 residues. Germline assignment: CDR1 SGHDT and CDR2 YYEEEE. CDR3 bases: TGTGCCAGCACCCGACTGGGGGGCTGGAAAGAGACCCAGTACTTC. Translated: CASTRLGGWKETQYF. Full variable domain (missing parts from reference TRBV5-6 and TRBJ2-5): DAGVTQSPTHLIKTRGQQVTLRCSPKSGHDTVSWYQQALGQGPQFIFQYYEEEERQRGNFPDRFSGHQFPNYSSELNVNALLLGDSALYLCASTRLGGWKETQYFGPGTRLLVL.

The V call is TRBV6-1, the J call TRBJ2-3, with 9 bases aligning to TRBD2. The V gene's germline CDR1 is MNHNS and CDR2 SASEGT. The CDR3 covers 15 residues. With 8 bases clipped from V and 1 base from J, the junction kept 7 bases outside the gene matches. CDR3 in DNA: TGTGCCAGCGGTCCGGGACTAGCCCGCACAGATACGCAGTATTTT. This translates into CASGPGLARTDTQYF.

The gene calls are TRBV18 and TRBJ2-5; perhaps TRBD1 as D (5 bases). V lost 2 bases to trimming and J lost 3 bases, with 10 bases between them. Germline lookup yields CDR1 KGHSH and CDR2 LQKENI. The CDR3 consists of 14 residues. The CDR3 sequence is CASSPFTGEETQYF. In nucleotides, the CDR3 is TGTGCCAGCTCACCATTTACAGGTGAAGAGACCCAGTACTTC.

The rearrangement links TRBV10-3 to TRBJ2-6; D tentatively reads TRBD1 or TRBD2 (5 bases each). V was clipped by 4 bases and J by 0 bases, with 10 bases between them. CDR1 and CDR2 from the germline V gene are ENHRY and SYGVKD. CDR3 length: 16 amino acids. The CDR3 DNA reads as TGTGCCATCAGTGGGGGGACCTCCTCTGGGGCCAACGTCCTGACTTTC. This sequence encodes CAISGGTSSGANVLTF.

The chain combines TRBV5-1 with TRBJ2-2; D may be TRBD1 or TRBD2 (5 bases each). V was shortened by 4 bases and J by 6 bases, with 22 bases between the two germline ends. There are 17 residues in the CDR3. Germline CDR1 reads SGHRS; CDR2 reads YFSETQ. The CDR3 is CASSLSPGTGPPGELFF. CDR3 DNA: TGCGCCAGCAGCCTATCCCCGGGGACCGGGCCTCCCGGGGAGCTGTTTTTT.

This clone was found a few times. The chain is built from TRBV11-3 and TRBJ1-6, with D possibly matching TRBD1 (5 bases). The CDR3 covers 13 residues. CDR1 and CDR2 from the germline V gene are SGHNT and YENEEA. The V end lost 6 bases, the J end lost 7 bases, and 10 bases lay between the germline ends. CDR3 nucleotides: TGTGCCAGCAGGCAAAACAGGAATTCACCCCTCCACTTT. Translated, it gives CASRQNRNSPLHF. Full variable domain (missing parts from reference TRBV11-3 and TRBJ1-6): EAGVVQSPRYKIIEKKQPVAFWCNPISGHNTLYWYLQNLGQGPELLIRYENEEAVDDSQLPKDRFSAERLKGVDSTLKIQPAELGDSAVYLCASRQNRNSPLHFGNGTRLTVT.

The V and J genes are TRBV6-1 and TRBJ2-1; 7 bases line up with TRBD1. Per the germline V gene, CDR1 is MNHNS and CDR2 is SASEGT. The CDR3 contains 13 residues. V gave up 4 bases and J gave up 9 bases; unmatched junction bases: 6. The CDR3 protein is CASSAGTVGEQFF. DNA for the CDR3: TGTGCCAGCAGTGCCGGGACAGTCGGTGAGCAGTTCTTC.

The chain recombines TRBV6-1 with TRBJ2-1; 12 nucleotides match TRBD2. Germline CDR1 is MNHNS and CDR2 is SASEGT. The V segment lost 1 base and the J segment 7 bases; nucleotides outside the gene matches: 5. There are 16 residues in the CDR3. DNA of the CDR3: TGTGCCAGCAGTGAAGGGCTAGCGGGAGGGGATAATGAGCAGTTCTTC. This sequence encodes CASSEGLAGGDNEQFF.

The chain combines TRBV19 with TRBJ2-7; D remains ambiguous. CDR1 and CDR2 (germline): LNHDA, SQIVND (reference sequence). The CDR3 is made up of 12 amino acids. Between the trimmed V and J ends, which lost 5 bases and 6 bases, there was a span of 11 bases. The CDR3, as DNA: TGTGCCAGTAGTTTACCTCCTAGCGAGCAGTACTTC. Its protein is CASSLPPSEQYF.

The chain carries TRBV6-6 and TRBJ2-1; D possibly corresponds to TRBD2 (6 bases). With 6 bases removed from V and 0 bases from J, the gap between germline ends came to 15 bases. The germline V gene encodes CDR1 MNHNY and CDR2 SVGAGI (reference sequence). This CDR3 contains 16 residues. CDR3 in DNA: TGTGCCAGCAGCACGGGACTCGGTGGCTCCTACAATGAGCAGTTCTTC. It codes for CASSTGLGGSYNEQFF.

The chain combines TRBV6-6 with TRBJ2-7; D ambiguous. V was clipped by 5 bases and J by 6 bases, with 14 bases between them. CDR1 and CDR2 (germline): MNHNY, SVGAGI (reference sequence). The CDR3 sequence is 13 residues long. CDR3: CASSLPQFAEQYF. CDR3 sequence (DNA): TGTGCCAGCAGTCTTCCACAGTTCGCCGAGCAGTACTTC.

J is TRBJ1-2 and V is TRBV9; a weak D match, TRBD1 (6 bases). The CDR3 spans 15 residues. The V and J ends lost 0 bases and 0 bases respectively, with 9 bases between them. Looked up from germline, CDR1 is SGDLS and CDR2 is YYNGEE. CDR3 amino acids: CASSVGGQTNYGYTF. As DNA, the CDR3 is TGTGCCAGCAGCGTAGGGGGGCAGACTAACTATGGCTACACCTTC.

CDR3 sequence reads: CASSHGSQPQHF. In DNA, the CDR3 is TGTGCCAGCAGCCACGGGTCCCAGCCCCAGCATTTT. The V call is TRBV14, the J call TRBJ1-5; no definite D call. The V gene lost 3 bases and the J gene lost 7 bases, with 7 bases spanning the gap. The CDR3 extends over 12 amino acids. In germline, CDR1 is SGHDN, CDR2 FVKESK.

The DNA of the CDR3 is TGTGCCAGCAGCTCTAGGGGCTCCTACAATGAGCAGTTCTTC. Protein sequence: CASSSRGSYNEQFF. This sequence joins TRBV5-6 and TRBJ2-1, with a possible D match to TRBD1 (5 bases). Per germline, CDR1 SGHDT and CDR2 YYEEEE. V shed 3 bases and J shed 0 bases, with 7 bases lying between them. The CDR3 covers 14 residues.

This chain joins TRBV5-8 and TRBJ2-7; no clear D gene. Germline assignment: CDR1 SGHTS and CDR2 YDEGEE. CDR3 size: 11 residues. V gave up 3 bases and J gave up 4 bases, with 5 bases separating them. CDR3 nucleotides: TGTGCCAGCAGCTGGGGTTACGAGCAGTACTTC. Translated: CASSWGYEQYF.

A word on this clone: One end of the junction varies from germline; a read error may be responsible. The chain uses TRBV27 and TRBJ2-4, with 13 bases lining up with TRBD2. Germline-derived CDR1 and CDR2 are MNHEY and SMNVEV (reference sequence). The CDR3 extends over 14 amino acids. The CDR3 DNA reads TGTGCCAGCACCCTTAGGGGGACTAGCGGGAAATTGTCCTTC. Its protein product is CASTLRGTSGKLSF.